The text below deals with one T cell receptor (beta chain). Its antigen is still unknown. CDR1 is MDHEN, CDR2 SYDVKM, per germline. This CDR3 comprises 13 residues. The V end was cut by 5 bases, the J end by 3 bases, with 10 bases between. The assay was immunoSEQ multiplex PCR, and TCRdb's table has in-frame clones only and misses some. The top ten hold approximately 1.6% of the sample, which has 400,000 to 450,000 clones, 92% seen once. This sample stems from a study of Ad26.COV2.S vaccination and SARS-CoV-2 variants. Treatment described: some 20 received Ad26.COV2.S at low or high dose, single or two shots; about 5 received placebo; per-sample allocation not given. All samples were drawn on day 63, counting from the first vaccine or placebo injection. An Ad26 vector expressing Wuhan-strain SARS-CoV-2 spike constituted the vaccine. Regarding the study as a whole: After vaccination, reports described spike-specific CD8+ and CD4+ T cell responses as showing substantial breadth.

The chain uses TRBV28 and TRBJ1-2; D uncertain. This sample comprised peripheral blood, obtained in a trial of Ad26.COV2.S vaccine versus placebo. The sequence came from a person aged 18-60 years who received the Ad26.COV2.S COVID-19 vaccine or a placebo. The CDR3 nucleotides are TGTGCCAGCAGTCGCGGATTCTACTATGGCTACACCTTC. Translation: CASSRGFYYGYTF.